Shown below are 4 T cell receptor beta chains from a single sample sequenced in a study of beta chain features in type 1 diabetes. Study outcomes and limitations: Shorter TCRB CDR3s, moderately but significantly so, marked every one of the four CD4+ subsets in Type 1 diabetes patients.

For these TCRs, the target antigens are not known. Every isolated RNA sample was fully reverse transcribed, so sequencing captured expressed TCRB transcripts. Using immunoSEQ multiplex PCR, the repertoire was profiled, and TCRdb retains in-frame clones only, with some absent. The profile shows fewer than 350,000 clones, 15% of them singletons. Sequencing used naive CD4+ T cells from blood. The source of these receptors is a man between 18 and 35 years old with type 1 diabetes.

The chain is built from TRBV11-2 and TRBJ1-1; D is perhaps TRBD1 (5 bases). The length of the CDR3 is 14 residues. Germline V gene lookup returns CDR1 SGHAT and CDR2 FQNNGV. Deletions cut 4 bases from V and 3 bases from J, with 12 bases between. The CDR3 coding sequence is TGTGCCAGCAGCTCGCTCAGGGCCCACACTGAAGCTTTCTTT. It specifies CASSSLRAHTEAFF.

V is TRBV19 and J is TRBJ2-1, with D possibly TRBD2 on 6 matching bases. The CDR3 runs to 14 residues. With 6 bases removed from V and 9 bases from J, the gap between germline ends came to 18 bases. Germline CDR1 reads LNHDA; CDR2 reads SQIVND (reference sequence). CDR3: CASRVPGVSSEQFF. The DNA of the CDR3 is TGTGCCAGTAGAGTCCCGGGAGTCTCCAGTGAGCAGTTCTTC.

The chain employs TRBV2 and TRBJ2-3; perhaps TRBD2 as D (6 bases). The CDR3 is made up of 14 amino acids. Between the trimmed V and J ends, which lost 4 bases and 6 bases, there was a span of 14 bases. CDR1 SNHLY and CDR2 FYNNEI come from the germline V gene. This CDR3 is CASSVVVAGDTQYF. The CDR3 coding sequence is TGTGCCAGCAGTGTGGTAGTCGCGGGGGATACGCAGTATTTT.

This clone was picked up a small number of times. The chain joins TRBV28 to TRBJ1-5; D not certain. CDR3 length: 16 amino acids. V was cut by 6 bases and J by 10 bases, with 25 bases left in between. CDR1 and CDR2 from the germline V gene are MDHEN and SYDVKM. The CDR3 is CASRHSSPRYGKPQHF. In DNA, the CDR3 is TGTGCCAGCAGGCATTCCTCCCCTAGGTACGGTAAACCCCAGCATTTT.